One and the same sample provided the 31 T cell receptor beta chains below, sequenced in a study of blood T cell repertoires in COVID-19 (TCRdb year 2020). Receptor amplification or capture employed the immunoSEQ multiplex PCR assay. The table was pulled from immuneACCESS by TCRdb, which kept in-frame rearrangements only. Such tables lose some clones; where checked, under half of the loss comes from unresolved V genes, and the rest has no known cause. The sample table lists 300,000 to 350,000 clones, 88% of them with a count of one. The ten largest clones represent approximately 1% of the sample. Sequenced material: PBMCs or T cells enriched from blood (not recorded which). All receptors come from a woman in her thirties who had been exposed to COVID-19.

This clone was recorded only once. The V and J genes are TRBV6-5 and TRBJ2-5, with TRBD2 identical over 10 bases. V gave up 5 bases and J gave up 4 bases; unmatched junction bases: 4. CDR1 MNHEY and CDR2 SVGAGI come from the germline V gene. This CDR3 region has 14 residues. CDR3: CASSPRLAGETQYF. For the CDR3, the DNA is TGTGCCAGCAGTCCCCGACTAGCGGGAGAGACCCAGTACTTC.

This clone showed up just once. V is TRBV7-8 and J is TRBJ2-1; 11 positions match TRBD2. The V gene end was trimmed by 5 bases and the J gene end by 8 bases; junction bases not matched to a gene: 11. CDR1 and CDR2 from the germline V gene are SGHVS and FQNEAQ. The CDR3 sequence is 16 residues long. The CDR3 sequence: CASSPYRVAGGYEQFF. Here the CDR3 DNA reads TGTGCCAGCAGCCCATACCGGGTAGCGGGAGGGTATGAGCAGTTCTTC.

This clone was picked up a small number of times. The chain joins TRBV6-5 to TRBJ1-6; D perhaps matches TRBD1 (5 bases). Trimming cost V 6 bases and J 10 bases, with 13 bases left between them. This CDR3 is 13 amino acids long. Germline CDR1 and CDR2: MNHEY and SVGAGI. The CDR3 loop reads CASSLEGRSPLHF. The CDR3 DNA sequence: TGTGCCAGCAGCCTCGAGGGGAGGTCACCCCTCCACTTT.

The chain joins TRBV7-9 to TRBJ2-5, with D perhaps TRBD1 (6 bases). Germline V gene data show CDR1 as SEHNR and CDR2 as FQNEAQ (reference sequence). CDR3 length equals 14 residues. V lost 5 bases to trimming and J lost 5 bases, with 15 bases between them. The CDR3 sequence: CASSTTGNWETQYF. DNA of the CDR3: TGTGCCAGCAGCACCACAGGGAATTGGGAGACCCAGTACTTC.

The CDR3 is CASSHQGIGVFHNEQFF. CDR3 bases: TGTGCCAGCAGCCACCAGGGGATTGGGGTGTTCCACAATGAGCAGTTCTTC. This sequence joins TRBV3-1 (or the pseudogene TRBV3-2) and TRBJ2-1, with D possibly TRBD1 on 6 matching bases. The CDR3 consists of 17 residues. The V gene lost 3 bases and the J gene lost 5 bases, with 20 bases spanning the gap. Per the germline V gene, CDR1 is LGHDT and CDR2 is YNNKEL (reference sequence).

With regard to this clone: One end of the junction is discordant with germline, which a read error may explain. The CDR3 protein is CASSAGLEGEQYF. As DNA, the CDR3 is TGTGCTAGCAGCGCTGGACTGGAAGGCGAGCAGTACTTC. The V and J genes are TRBV7-7 and TRBJ2-7; D is possibly TRBD2 (5 bases). This CDR3 region has 13 residues. Germline V gives CDR1 SSHAT, CDR2 FNYEAQ (reference sequence).

This clone was found once. The chain couples TRBV5-6 to TRBJ1-1, with D maybe TRBD1 (5 bases). V was trimmed by 0 bases and J by 8 bases, leaving 8 bases between them. Germline assignment: CDR1 SGHDT and CDR2 YYEEEE. The CDR3 is made up of 12 amino acids. The CDR3 DNA sequence: TGTGCCAGCAGCTTGGAGGACATCGAAGCTTTCTTT. It translates to CASSLEDIEAFF.

The chain joins TRBV2 to TRBJ2-1, with 13 bases fitting TRBD2. Germline V lookup: CDR1 SNHLY, CDR2 FYNNEI. V trimming: 5 bases; J trimming: 7 bases; junction bases outside the gene matches: 11. The CDR3 runs to 17 residues. In DNA, the CDR3 is TGTGCCAGCAGTAATCTGGGGACTAGCGGGATCGAAAATGAGCAGTTCTTC. It specifies CASSNLGTSGIENEQFF.

The chain joins TRBV7-3 to TRBJ2-1, with TRBD2 matching over 7 bases. Trimming removed 5 bases from V and 5 bases from J; junction bases left unmatched: 9. Germline CDR1 reads SGHTA; CDR2 reads FQGTGA. This CDR3 is 15 amino acids long. The CDR3 reads CASSPLLASHNEQFF. DNA of the CDR3: TGTGCCAGCAGCCCCCTACTAGCGAGCCACAATGAGCAGTTCTTC.

The J gene is TRBJ1-5, the V gene TRBV4-1; D might be TRBD1 (5 bases). The germline V gene has CDR1 MGHRA and CDR2 YSYEKL. This CDR3 contains 16 residues. V lost 0 bases and J lost 0, with 9 bases in between. The CDR3 coding sequence is TGCGCCAGCAGCCAAGATCCAGGGAATAGCAATCAGCCCCAGCATTTT. This codes for CASSQDPGNSNQPQHF.

A single count supports this clone. The chain links TRBV28 to TRBJ2-2; 14 bases agree with TRBD2. CDR3 length equals 18 residues. Germline V gene sequence: CDR1 MDHEN, CDR2 SYDVKM. V dropped 5 bases and J dropped 0; count of bases not matched to a gene: 5. The CDR3 sequence: CASSTLGLAGANTGELFF. The CDR3 DNA follows: TGTGCCAGCAGTACCCTGGGACTAGCGGGAGCGAACACCGGGGAGCTGTTTTTT.

The chain links TRBV5-6 to TRBJ1-2, with TRBD1 matching over 7 bases. The CDR3 sequence is 14 residues long. Germline V gene sequence: CDR1 SGHDT, CDR2 YYEEEE. Trimming cost V 1 base and J 5 bases; bases outside gene matches: 5. In DNA, the CDR3 is TGTGCCAGCAGCTTGACCGGGACAGCGTATGGCTACACCTTC. This codes for CASSLTGTAYGYTF.

The V call is TRBV5-1, the J call TRBJ1-5; 9 positions match TRBD1. In germline, CDR1 is SGHRS, CDR2 YFSETQ. This CDR3 is built from 16 residues. J was trimmed by 1 base and V by 4 bases; bases with no gene match: 6. The CDR3 region is CASSPGTGTSNQPQHF. The CDR3 DNA follows: TGCGCCAGCAGCCCAGGGACAGGGACGAGCAATCAGCCCCAGCATTTT.

V and J are TRBV5-1 and TRBJ1-4; unclear D gene. Germline CDR1 reads SGHRS; CDR2 reads YFSETQ. CDR3 length: 12 residues. Trimming removed 0 bases at V and 12 bases at J, with 9 bases between. The CDR3 bases are TGCGCCAGCAGCTTGGGCCGGAGGGAACTGTTTTTT. It encodes CASSLGRRELFF.

This clone was found a few times. V usage is TRBV14 and J usage is TRBJ1-2; TRBD1 might be the D (5 bases). Per the germline V gene, CDR1 is SGHDN and CDR2 is FVKESK. This CDR3 region has 16 residues. Trimming cost V 4 bases and J 5 bases, with 20 bases left between them. The chain's CDR3 is CASSRTVAGPSYGYTF. Here the CDR3 DNA reads TGTGCCAGCAGCCGGACCGTGGCAGGGCCCTCATATGGCTACACCTTC.

V is TRBV30 and J is TRBJ2-2; D unclear. This CDR3 is 13 amino acids long. V lost 2 bases to trimming and J lost 1 base, with 5 bases between them. CDR1 and CDR2 from the germline V gene are GTSNPN and SVGIG (reference sequence). CDR3 in DNA: TGTGCCTGGAGTTTACAGAACACCGGGGAGCTGTTTTTT. It codes for CAWSLQNTGELFF.

This clone was detected only a few times. The chain employs TRBV7-9 and TRBJ1-1; a possible D gene is TRBD1 (5 bases). V shed 2 bases and J shed 2 bases, with 12 bases lying between them. The CDR3 totals 15 residues. Germline values: CDR1 SEHNR, CDR2 FQNEAQ (reference sequence). The CDR3 nucleotides read TGTGCCAGCAGCTTATCGGCCAGGGCTAACACTGAAGCTTTCTTT. Encoded protein: CASSLSARANTEAFF.

To note about this clone: The junction departs from the called germline gene at one end, perhaps through a read error. V and J are TRBV5-1 and TRBJ2-3; TRBD2 agrees at 8 bases. Germline CDR1 and CDR2: SGHRS and YFSETQ. The CDR3 sequence is 16 residues long. The DNA for the CDR3 is TGCGCCAACAGCTTGGAGGCGGGAGGTGTCACAGATACGCAGTATTTT. Translated, it gives CANSLEAGGVTDTQYF.

This clone has just a few counts. This chain uses TRBV3-1 (or the pseudogene TRBV3-2) with TRBJ2-1; 9 bases align to TRBD2. The CDR3 totals 16 residues. CDR1 is LGHDT, CDR2 YNNKEL, per germline (reference sequence). V dropped 4 bases and J dropped 4; count of bases not matched to a gene: 8. Here the CDR3 reads CASSPLGAGGYNEQFF. The CDR3 region has the DNA TGTGCCAGCAGCCCCCTAGGGGCGGGAGGGTACAATGAGCAGTTCTTC.

V usage is TRBV7-9 and J usage is TRBJ1-2, with 7 bases matching TRBD1. V was pared by 3 bases and J by 7 bases, with 5 bases of the junction left unmatched. This CDR3 has 13 amino acids. The V gene's germline CDR1 is SEHNR and CDR2 FQNEAQ (reference sequence). Here the CDR3 reads CASSFEGASGYTF. In nucleotides, the CDR3 is TGTGCCAGCAGCTTCGAGGGGGCGAGTGGCTACACCTTC.

The rearrangement links TRBV6-5 to TRBJ1-2; maybe TRBD1 (5 bases). V gave up 10 bases and J gave up 4 bases, with 13 bases separating them. The CDR3 spans 12 residues. Germline V CDR1 and CDR2: MNHEY, SVGAGI. CDR3 sequence: CATLDRRYGYTF. CDR3 in DNA: TGTGCCACACTCGACAGACGCTATGGCTACACCTTC.

V usage is TRBV28 and J usage is TRBJ1-4; 8 bases are shared with TRBD1. This CDR3 is 14 amino acids long. V shed 4 bases, J shed 7 bases, and the junction held 5 bases outside the gene matches. In germline, CDR1 is MDHEN, CDR2 SYDVKM. CDR3 amino acids: CASSSGQGREKLFF. The DNA for the CDR3 is TGTGCCAGCAGTTCTGGACAGGGTCGTGAAAAACTGTTTTTT.

This rearrangement joins TRBV19 to TRBJ2-1, with D possibly TRBD2 on 6 matching bases. The V end lost 5 bases, the J end lost 6 bases, and 11 bases lay between the germline ends. The length of the CDR3 is 13 residues. Per germline, CDR1 LNHDA and CDR2 SQIVND (reference sequence). The CDR3 region has the DNA TGTGCCAGTAGTGTACTAGCTTTCAATGAGCAGTTCTTC. It codes for CASSVLAFNEQFF.

This rearrangement joins TRBV14 to TRBJ2-1, with D hard to call. Trimming removed 1 base from V and 3 bases from J, with 13 bases in between. CDR1 is SGHDN, CDR2 FVKESK, per germline. The CDR3 consists of 16 residues. CDR3 sequence: CASSQVAGVLYNEQFF. CDR3 DNA sequence: TGTGCCAGCAGCCAAGTGGCCGGAGTTCTCTACAATGAGCAGTTCTTC.

This clone was picked up a small number of times. The chain couples TRBV29-1 to TRBJ1-2, with 7 bases matching TRBD1. Germline V gene lookup returns CDR1 SQVTM and CDR2 ANQGSEA. The junction had 9 bases not matched to a gene; V was cut back by 3 bases and J by 2 bases. The CDR3 contains 15 residues. The CDR3 DNA is TGCAGCGTTGAGTCGGGCCCGGGACAGAACTATGGCTACACCTTC. It yields the protein CSVESGPGQNYGYTF. Full variable domain (rest looked up from reference TRBV29-1 and TRBJ1-2): SAVISQKPSRDICQRGTSLTIQCQVDSQVTMMFWYRQQPGQSLTLIATANQGSEATYESGFVIDKFPISRPNLTFSTLTVSNMSPEDSSIYLCSVESGPGQNYGYTFGSGTRLTVV.

This clone was seen a few times. The rearrangement uses TRBV7-8 and TRBJ2-7; D is undetermined. CDR3 length equals 15 residues. Trimming shortened V by 3 bases and J by 2 bases, and 14 bases separated the two germline ends. Germline loops: CDR1 SGHVS, CDR2 FQNEAQ. CDR3 nucleotide sequence: TGTGCCAGCAGCTTGCGGCGTATACTACCCTACGAGCAGTACTTC. It yields the protein CASSLRRILPYEQYF.

V is TRBV7-9 and J is TRBJ2-1, with D perhaps TRBD2 (6 bases). Germline CDR1 SEHNR, CDR2 FQNEAQ (reference sequence). This CDR3 has 13 amino acids. V was clipped by 11 bases and J by 7 bases, with 18 bases between them. The CDR3 spells CAAQVGGWNEQFF. The CDR3, as DNA: TGTGCCGCGCAGGTGGGGGGATGGAATGAGCAGTTCTTC.

The V gene is TRBV28, the J gene TRBJ1-4, with D tentatively TRBD1 (5 bases). Germline CDR1 reads MDHEN; CDR2 reads SYDVKM. The CDR3 length is 14 residues. Trimming left V 1 base short and J 8 bases short, with 11 bases between. CDR3 bases: TGTGCCAGCAGTTTATCTCAGGGAGGGGAAAAACTGTTTTTT. Encoded protein: CASSLSQGGEKLFF.

This clone was seen just once. The CDR3 sequence is CASRPTDRRTTYEQYF. The DNA for the CDR3 is TGTGCCAGCCGACCCACCGACAGGCGTACTACCTACGAGCAGTACTTC. The chain recombines TRBV18 with TRBJ2-7; TRBD1 might be the D (6 bases). Germline CDR1 and CDR2: KGHSH and LQKENI. V was shortened by 8 bases and J by 2 bases, with 22 bases between the two germline ends. This CDR3 has 16 residues.

V is TRBV7-9 and J is TRBJ1-3; TRBD1 might be the D (6 bases). The CDR3 is 16 residues long. Trimming left V 1 base short and J 3 bases short, with 13 bases between. Germline V gives CDR1 SEHNR, CDR2 FQNEAQ (reference sequence). The CDR3 DNA reads TGTGCCAGCAGCTTAGGACGGGGGGCGAGTGGAAACACCATATATTTT. This sequence encodes CASSLGRGASGNTIYF.

J is TRBJ2-3 and V is TRBV5-1; 11 bases agree with TRBD2. The CDR3 consists of 16 residues. The ends lost 3 bases at V and 0 bases at J; junction bases unmatched: 3. CDR1 and CDR2 (germline): SGHRS, YFSETQ. The CDR3 nucleotides read TGCGCCAGCAGCTCACTAGCGGGAGAGAGCACAGATACGCAGTATTTT. This gives the protein CASSSLAGESTDTQYF.